This T cell receptor (beta chain) was captured in a study of shared clonotypes between healthy human individuals. Profiling relied on immunoSEQ multiplex PCR, and the TCRdb table lists in-frame clones only, not all of them. There are 650,000 to 800,000 clones in the sample; roughly 72% occur only once, and about 1.8% lies in the top ten. Trimming stripped 1 base from V and 3 bases from J, with 9 bases between. The CDR3 spans 15 residues. CDR1 is LNHNV, CDR2 YYDKDF, per germline (reference sequence). The origin of this receptor is a woman aged 25 to 45 in good health. This chain uses TRBV15 with TRBJ2-2; D unresolved. Input material: memory CD4+ T cells sorted from blood. As for subset: CD45RA-negative fraction. CDR3 nucleotide sequence: TGTGCCACCAGCAGAGTCGAGACATACACCGGGGAGCTGTTTTTT. Residues: CATSRVETYTGELFF.